This is a list of T cell receptor beta chains from one sample in a study of shared clonotypes between healthy human individuals. Sequencing used immunoSEQ multiplex PCR; TCRdb keeps in-frame clones, though not all of them. This table has approximately 2,300,000 clones, 80% to 95% appearing once. The specimen was naive CD4+ T cells from PBMCs. Receptors originate from a man younger than 35 in good health. Some clones in this sample may be carry-over from other donors' samples. CDR3s leave out the opening cysteine and the closing phenylalanine or tryptophan.

v_call,cdr3_aa
TRBV6-1,ASSDEWTDWGGYT
TRBV5-4,ASSLGGLLSYEQY
TRBV10-3,AISATDRNEQY
TRBV28,ASSIWGNQPQH
TRBV5-1,ASSLTTGVNYGYT
TRBV28,ASATQGTHEQY
TRBV5-1,ASSFGGFGLYGYT
TRBV11-3,ASSLGNSQEQF
TRBV4-3,ASSQTFPSVSSYNEQF
TRBV19,ASSPLGGGRAHTGELF
TRBV27,ASSSAGGLAGFTYEQY
TRBV4-2,ASSQDQERGGYNEQF
TRBV6-5,ASSYARGTQPQH
TRBV7-3,ASSEGTNNEQF
TRBV2,ASSGQQGGEQY
TRBV7-9,ASSLGSVYGYT
TRBV5-8,ASSSRPYKGGYEQY
TRBV19,ASSIGGNLNQPQH
TRBV11-1,ASSPRGRRNTGELF
TRBV6-6,ASSYSGSDNQPQH
TRBV30,AWDSGRREKLF
TRBV5-1,ASSIGTDTGELF
TRBV28,ASSSPTGDPRGYT
TRBV9,ASNLQGSLDEQF
TRBV6-5,ASSGSGRGKNIQY
TRBV28,ASSSPRTAAYEQY
TRBV5-1,ASSSSGTGEQF
TRBV11-2,ASSLGISGTTDTQY
TRBV19,ASSIESARHGNTEAF
TRBV7-9,ASSLGFTFLGFREKLF
TRBV28,ASYRDRGSYQPQH
TRBV5-4,ASSLVGTRETQY
TRBV9,ASSVGLAGELF
TRBV29-1,SVADHTGVGYT
TRBV5-4,ASSSVQGASTGELF
TRBV5-1,ASSVGAGNEQF
TRBV7-2,ASSRQGRYNEQF
TRBV5-8,ASSFTLGDQPQH
TRBV5-6,ASSSEGGLEQY
TRBV28,ASRSRGLAVYNEQF